This T cell receptor (beta chain) emerged from a study of T cell repertoires in cytomegalovirus infection. Germline lookup yields CDR1 WSHSY and CDR2 SAAADI. The V end was cut by 5 bases, the J end by 2 bases, with 10 bases between. This CDR3 has 13 amino acids. A note on this clonotype: Its specificity is not known.

MiXCR, run by TCRdb on the reads, gives a single entry per CDR3 protein. The sample contains about a million distinct CDR3 sequences, roughly 30% of which appear only once. The sequencing here drew on cultured CD8+ T cells from PBMCs, taken from culture after CMV antigen stimulation. The V gene is TRBV10-2, the J gene TRBJ2-7; the D gene is possibly TRBD2 (7 bases). The clonotype comes from a human donor in good health (CMV status not recorded). Some clones in this sample may be carry-over from other donors' samples. As DNA, the CDR3 is TGCGCCAGCAGTCGGGGGGCGGCCTACGAGCAGTACTTC. Its translation is CASSRGAAYEQYF.